This T cell receptor (beta chain) came from a study of regulatory T cells in long-lasting Graves disease. Study outcomes and limitations: Compared with new cases, persistent Graves' patients showed reduced TCR diversity.

Points on this clonotype: Its antigen is currently unknown.

Losses at the gene ends were 7 bases for V and 4 bases for J; bases not matched to a gene: 6. Germline lookup yields CDR1 LNHDA and CDR2 SQIVND (reference sequence). This CDR3 has 14 residues. Time point specified: persistent/refractory GD, antithyroid drugs over 5 years with positive TRAb. PBMC-derived RNA was used for the TCR library. Into tubes containing EDTA, approximately 8.5 milliliters of peripheral blood were drawn. The authors built TCR beta libraries using iRepertoire HTBI primers and Arm-PCR of CDR3 regions. Each CDR3 protein gets one entry after TCRdb re-called the multiplex PCR reads with MiXCR. The repertoire consists of a few hundred thousand distinct CDR3 sequences, with around a fifth occurring once and the leading ten covering about 6.6%.

The V gene is TRBV19, the J gene TRBJ1-2; TRBD1 matches 10 bases. The sequence was collected from a female donor with Graves disease. The sequences come from peripheral blood mononuclear cells (PBMCs), collected when the disease was refractory, from a patient treated with antithyroid drugs. CDR3 in amino acids: CASTPGQGSYGYTF. CDR3 bases: TGTGCCAGTACCCCGGGACAGGGGAGCTATGGCTACACCTTC.